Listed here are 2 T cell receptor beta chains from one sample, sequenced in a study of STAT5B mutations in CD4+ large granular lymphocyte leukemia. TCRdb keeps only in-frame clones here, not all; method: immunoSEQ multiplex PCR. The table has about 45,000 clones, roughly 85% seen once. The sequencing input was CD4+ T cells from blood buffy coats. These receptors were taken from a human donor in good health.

CDR3 bases: TGTGCCAGCAAGCCGGACAGCTCTGGAAACACCATATATTTT. This gives the protein CASKPDSSGNTIYF. The chain combines TRBV2 with TRBJ1-3; perhaps TRBD1 as D (6 bases). CDR1 SNHLY and CDR2 FYNNEI come from the germline V gene. This CDR3 is 14 amino acids long. With 7 bases removed from V and 0 bases from J, the gap between germline ends came to 10 bases.

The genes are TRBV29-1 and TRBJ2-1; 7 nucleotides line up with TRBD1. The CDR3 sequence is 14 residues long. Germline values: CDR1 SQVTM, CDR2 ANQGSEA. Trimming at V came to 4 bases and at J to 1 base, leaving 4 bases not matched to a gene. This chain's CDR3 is CSVAPGGSYNEQFF. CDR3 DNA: TGCAGCGTTGCTCCAGGGGGATCCTACAATGAGCAGTTCTTC.